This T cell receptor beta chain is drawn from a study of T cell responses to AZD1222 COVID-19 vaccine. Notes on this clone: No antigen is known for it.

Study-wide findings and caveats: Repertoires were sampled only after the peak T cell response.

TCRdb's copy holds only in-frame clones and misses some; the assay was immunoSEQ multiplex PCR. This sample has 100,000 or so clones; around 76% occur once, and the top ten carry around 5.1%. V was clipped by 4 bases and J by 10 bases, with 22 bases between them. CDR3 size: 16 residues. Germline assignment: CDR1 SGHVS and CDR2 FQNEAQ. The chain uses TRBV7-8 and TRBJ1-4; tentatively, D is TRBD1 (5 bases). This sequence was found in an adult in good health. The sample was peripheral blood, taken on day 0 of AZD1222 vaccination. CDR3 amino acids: CASSYGADIPSGKLFF. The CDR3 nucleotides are TGTGCCAGCAGCTATGGGGCGGACATCCCCTCTGGAAAACTGTTTTTT.